The rows below give T cell receptor beta chains drawn from one sample of a study of blood T cell repertoires in COVID-19. Assay used: immunoSEQ multiplex PCR; TCRdb lists only in-frame clones, some missing. The data hold approximately 67,000 clones, with 70% to 85% observed a single time. Specimen: peripheral blood. Every receptor here comes from a man in his sixties with acute or convalescent COVID-19. The CDR3 runs from the conserved cysteine through the conserved F or W. D genes are given only for firm matches. Size tells how often a clone was seen (once, few, many) or the class of an expanded clone, and some rows leave it out.

D	size	V	J	length	DNA	CDR3
TRBD1	.	TRBV18	TRBJ2-7	14	TGTGCCAGCTCGCTCGGACAGGGAACCTACGAGCAGTACTTC	CASSLGQGTYEQYF
TRBD1	.	TRBV6-5	TRBJ2-5	15	TGTGCCAGCAGAGGACAGGGGGGAGCCCAAGAGACCCAGTACTTC	CASRGQGGAQETQYF
.	many	TRBV3-1/TRBV3-2	TRBJ2-7	12	TGTGCCAGCAGCCATACAGGGAGCGAGCAGTACTTC	CASSHTGSEQYF
TRBD1	.	TRBV10-3	TRBJ2-7	12	TGTGCCATCAGCCGGGACAGCCTCGAGCAGTACTTC	CAISRDSLEQYF
.	few	TRBV7-9	TRBJ1-3	16	TGTGCCAGCAGCTTTAGTACAGGACCTGGTGGAAACACCATATATTTT	CASSFSTGPGGNTIYF
TRBD1	once	TRBV7-2	TRBJ2-1	15	TGTGCCAGCAGCCCTTCAGGGGGCGGTTACAATGAGCAGTTCTTC	CASSPSGGGYNEQFF
TRBD1	few	TRBV5-4	TRBJ2-2	15	TGTGCCAGCAGCTGGGACAGGGGTGACACCGGGGAGCTGTTTTTT	CASSWDRGDTGELFF
TRBD1	.	TRBV5-1	TRBJ1-1	15	TGCGCCAGCAGCTTGGGTGACAGGGTGTACACTGAAGCTTTCTTT	CASSLGDRVYTEAFF
.	.	TRBV5-4	TRBJ1-4	15	TGTGCCAGCAGCTTGGGGTCCAGGGGTAATGAAAAACTGTTTTTT	CASSLGSRGNEKLFF
TRBD2	.	TRBV30	TRBJ2-1	15	TGTGCCTGTTCACTCGGGACTAGCGGGGGGGGTGAGCAGTTCTTC	CACSLGTSGGGEQFF
.	few	TRBV5-6	TRBJ1-2	14	TGTGCCAGCAGCCCCTGGACAGTAAAGGGTGGCTACACCTTC	CASSPWTVKGGYTF
.	.	TRBV19	TRBJ1-1	14	TGTGCCAGTAGTATTCGGGATGCTAGCACTGAAGCTTTCTTT	CASSIRDASTEAFF
TRBD1	.	TRBV7-9	TRBJ2-5	16	TGTGCCAGCAGCTTAGACGTCAGGGGGCGTGGGGAGACCCAGTACTTC	CASSLDVRGRGETQYF